This T cell receptor beta chain emerged from a study of graft-versus-host responses after intestinal transplantation. Study observations and caveats: Recipient marrow harbored GvH clones, some of which surfaced first in ileum or blood.

Regarding this clone: Other DNA sequences in the same sample also yield this CDR3.

Irradiated, violet-dye-labeled stimulator cells, approximately 200,000 in number, were plated with approximately 200,000 CFSE-labeled responder cells. Profiling relied on immunoSEQ multiplex PCR, and the TCRdb table lists in-frame clones only, not all of them. Of over 7,500 clones listed, around a third were seen once; the top ten hold less than 4%. The CDR3 is made up of 15 amino acids. Germline V gene lookup returns CDR1 KGHSH and CDR2 LQKENI. The V and J ends lost 3 bases and 7 bases respectively, with 18 bases between them. The sequencing here drew on alloreactive CD8+ T cells from a mixed lymphocyte reaction culture, taken before transplantation. Subset in this sample: CFSE-low proliferating T cells sorted from roughly six-day pre-transplant mixed lymphocyte reaction (GvH or HvG direction). The chain carries TRBV18 and TRBJ1-2, with D maybe TRBD1 (6 bases). The TCR comes from a human patient who was an organ donor for intestinal transplantation. DNA of the CDR3: TGTGCCAGCTCACCCCCCGTAGAGGGGGAAAGTGGCTACACCTTC. This gives the protein CASSPPVEGESGYTF. The full variable domain, in which reference TRBV18 and TRBJ1-2 provide the parts outside the CDR3, is NAGVMQNPRHLVRRRGQEARLRCSPMKGHSHVYWYRQLPEEGLKFMVYLQKENIIDESGMPKERFSAEFPKEGPSILRIQQVVRGDSAAYFCASSPPVEGESGYTFGSGTRLTVV.